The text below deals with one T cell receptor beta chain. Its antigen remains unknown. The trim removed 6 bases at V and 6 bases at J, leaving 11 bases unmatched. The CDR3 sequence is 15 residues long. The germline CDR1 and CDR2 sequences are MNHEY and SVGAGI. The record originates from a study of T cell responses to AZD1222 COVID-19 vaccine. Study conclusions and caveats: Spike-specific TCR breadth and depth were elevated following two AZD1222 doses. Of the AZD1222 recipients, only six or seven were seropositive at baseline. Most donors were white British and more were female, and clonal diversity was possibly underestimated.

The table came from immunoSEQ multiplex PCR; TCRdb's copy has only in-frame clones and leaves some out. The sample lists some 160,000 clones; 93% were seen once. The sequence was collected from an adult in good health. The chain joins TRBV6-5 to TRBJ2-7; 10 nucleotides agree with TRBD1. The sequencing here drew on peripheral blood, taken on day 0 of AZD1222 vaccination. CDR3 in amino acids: CASRRQGAQISEQYF. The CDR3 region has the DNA TGTGCCAGCAGACGACAGGGGGCGCAGATTAGCGAGCAGTACTTC.